The source of this T cell receptor (beta chain) is a study of cytomegalovirus exposure and HLA in healthy donors. At least ten counts were recorded for this clone. Some clones are missing from TCRdb's copy, which holds only in-frame ones; the method was immunoSEQ multiplex PCR. The sample contains 100,000 to 150,000 clones, around nine tenths of which appear only once. V lost 6 bases, J lost 0 bases, and 4 bases stayed unmatched. From germline, CDR1 is LGHNA and CDR2 YNFKEQ. The CDR3 consists of 16 residues. The donors were members of the validation cohort, which comprised 120 subjects and was separate from the first cohort of fewer than 700 subjects.

V and J are TRBV4-2 and TRBJ2-6, with 8 nucleotides matching TRBD2. The TCR comes from a man aged 18 to 30 in good health and CMV-seropositive. The specimen sequenced was PBMCs. The CDR3 coding sequence is TGTGCCAGCAGTGCGGGGGGTTCCTCTGGGGCCAACGTCCTGACTTTC. Translated, it gives CASSAGGSSGANVLTF.